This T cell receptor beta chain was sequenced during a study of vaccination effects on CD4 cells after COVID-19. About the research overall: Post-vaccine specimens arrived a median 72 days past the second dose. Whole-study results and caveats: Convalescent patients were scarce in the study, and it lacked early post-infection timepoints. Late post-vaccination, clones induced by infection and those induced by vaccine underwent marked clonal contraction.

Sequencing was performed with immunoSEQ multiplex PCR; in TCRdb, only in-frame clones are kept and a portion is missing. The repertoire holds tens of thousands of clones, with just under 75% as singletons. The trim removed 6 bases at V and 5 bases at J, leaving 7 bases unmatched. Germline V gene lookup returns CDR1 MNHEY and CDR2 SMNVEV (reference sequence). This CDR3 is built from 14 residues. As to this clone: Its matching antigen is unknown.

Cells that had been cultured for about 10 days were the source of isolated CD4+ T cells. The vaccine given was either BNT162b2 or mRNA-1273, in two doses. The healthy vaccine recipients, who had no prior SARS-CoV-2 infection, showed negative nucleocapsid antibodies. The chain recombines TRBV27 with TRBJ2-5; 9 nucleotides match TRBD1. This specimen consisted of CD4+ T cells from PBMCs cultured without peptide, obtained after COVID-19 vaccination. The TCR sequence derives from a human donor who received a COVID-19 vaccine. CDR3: CASRSQGAWETQYF. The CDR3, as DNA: TGTGCCAGCAGATCACAGGGGGCGTGGGAGACCCAGTACTTC.